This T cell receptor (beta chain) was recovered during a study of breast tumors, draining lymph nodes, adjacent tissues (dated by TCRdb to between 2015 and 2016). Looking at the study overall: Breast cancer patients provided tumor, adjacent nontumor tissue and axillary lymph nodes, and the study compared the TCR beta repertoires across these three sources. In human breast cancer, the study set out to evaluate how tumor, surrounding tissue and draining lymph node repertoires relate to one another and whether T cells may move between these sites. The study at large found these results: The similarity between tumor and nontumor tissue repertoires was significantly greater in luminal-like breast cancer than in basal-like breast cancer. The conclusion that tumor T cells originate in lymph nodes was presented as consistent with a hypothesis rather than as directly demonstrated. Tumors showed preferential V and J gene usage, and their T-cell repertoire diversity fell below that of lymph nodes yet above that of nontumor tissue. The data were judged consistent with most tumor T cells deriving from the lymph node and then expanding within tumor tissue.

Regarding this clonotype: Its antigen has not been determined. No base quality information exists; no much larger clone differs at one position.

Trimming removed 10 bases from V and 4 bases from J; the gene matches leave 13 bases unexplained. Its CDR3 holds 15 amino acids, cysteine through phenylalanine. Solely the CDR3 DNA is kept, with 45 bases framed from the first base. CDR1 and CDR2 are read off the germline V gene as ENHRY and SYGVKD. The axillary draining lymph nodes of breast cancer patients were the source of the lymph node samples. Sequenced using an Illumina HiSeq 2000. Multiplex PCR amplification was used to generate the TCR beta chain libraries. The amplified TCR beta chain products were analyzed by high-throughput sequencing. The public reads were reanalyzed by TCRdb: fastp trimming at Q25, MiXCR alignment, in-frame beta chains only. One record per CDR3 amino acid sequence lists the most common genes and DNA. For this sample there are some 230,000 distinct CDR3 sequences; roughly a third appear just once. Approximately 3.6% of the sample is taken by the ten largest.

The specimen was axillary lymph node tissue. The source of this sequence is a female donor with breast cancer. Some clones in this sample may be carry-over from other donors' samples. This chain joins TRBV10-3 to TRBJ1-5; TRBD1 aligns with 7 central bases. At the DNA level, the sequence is TGTGCCAGCAGGGTCACGACAGGGCCTAATCAGCCCCAGCATTTT. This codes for CASRVTTGPNQPQHF.